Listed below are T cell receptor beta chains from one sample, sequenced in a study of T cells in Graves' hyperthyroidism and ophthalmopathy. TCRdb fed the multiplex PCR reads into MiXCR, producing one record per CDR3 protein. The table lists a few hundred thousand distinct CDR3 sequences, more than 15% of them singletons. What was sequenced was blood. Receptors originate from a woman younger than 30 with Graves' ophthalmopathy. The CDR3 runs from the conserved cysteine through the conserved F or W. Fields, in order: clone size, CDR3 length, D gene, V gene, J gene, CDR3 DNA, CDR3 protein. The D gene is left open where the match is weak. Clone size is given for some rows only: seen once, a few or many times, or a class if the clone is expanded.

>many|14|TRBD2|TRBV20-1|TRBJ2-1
TGCAGTGCTCTTGGACTAGCGGGATCCAATGAGCAGTTCTTC
CSALGLAGSNEQFF
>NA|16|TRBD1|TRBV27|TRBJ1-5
TGTGCCAGCAGTTCGATCGGGACAGTTCTCAATCAGCCCCAGCATTTT
CASSSIGTVLNQPQHF
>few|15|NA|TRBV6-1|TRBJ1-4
TGTGCCAGCAGTCAGGCCGGGACTTACCCCGGAAAACTGTTTTTT
CASSQAGTYPGKLFF
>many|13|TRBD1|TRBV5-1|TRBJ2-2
TGCGCCAGCAGTGGGACAGGTCGACAGGAGCTGTTTTTT
CASSGTGRQELFF
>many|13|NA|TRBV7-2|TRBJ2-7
TGTGCCAGCAGCTTAGCGCTCCTGGGCGAGCAGTACTTC
CASSLALLGEQYF
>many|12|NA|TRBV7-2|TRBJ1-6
TGTGCCAGCAGCCAAAGGCTTTCACCCCTCCACTTT
CASSQRLSPLHF
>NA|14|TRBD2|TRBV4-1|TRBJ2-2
TGCGCCAGCAGCCAAGAGAGCGGGGACGGGGAGCTGTTTTTT
CASSQESGDGELFF
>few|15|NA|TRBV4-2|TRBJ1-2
TGTGCCAGCAGCCAAGATCGGACAGAGGACTATGGCTACACCTTC
CASSQDRTEDYGYTF
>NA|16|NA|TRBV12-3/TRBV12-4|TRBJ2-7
TGTGCCAGCGCTCCCGGGGGCCAGGGCCACTCCTACGAGCAGTACTTC
CASAPGGQGHSYEQYF
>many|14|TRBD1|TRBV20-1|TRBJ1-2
TGCAGTGCTAGAACCGACAGGGTATTCTATGGCTACACCTTC
CSARTDRVFYGYTF
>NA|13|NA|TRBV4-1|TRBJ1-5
TGCGCCAGCAGCTCAGCGGTTGCTCAGCCCCAGCATTTT
CASSSAVAQPQHF
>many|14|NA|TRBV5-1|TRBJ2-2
TGCGCCAGCAGCTTCCTGGGGAACACCGGGGAGCTGTTTTTT
CASSFLGNTGELFF
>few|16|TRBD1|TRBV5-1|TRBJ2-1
TGCGCCAGCAGCCCCGGAGGGACAGGGTGGGGCAATGAGCAGTTCTTC
CASSPGGTGWGNEQFF
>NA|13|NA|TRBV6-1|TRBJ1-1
TGTGCCAGCAGTGAAACGGTGAACACTCAAGCTTTCTTT
CASSETVNTQAFF
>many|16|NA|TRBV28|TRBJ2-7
TGTGCCAGCAGTTCTCCGGGACACCTTAACCCCTACGAGCAGTACTTC
CASSSPGHLNPYEQYF
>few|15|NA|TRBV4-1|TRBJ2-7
TGCGCCAGCAGCCCATCCGGGACTGTCTCCTACGAGCAGTACTTC
CASSPSGTVSYEQYF
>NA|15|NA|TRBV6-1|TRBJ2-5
TGTGCCAGCAGTGCCAGAACAGGGGGGGGAGAGACCCAGTACTTC
CASSARTGGGETQYF
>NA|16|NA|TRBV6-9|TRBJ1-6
TGTGCCAGCAGTCTTATGGAACGGAGGTGGGATTCACCCCTCCACTTT
CASSLMERRWDSPLHF
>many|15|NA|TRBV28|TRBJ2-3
TGTGCCAGCAGTCCCCCCGGCCCCAGGGTAGATACGCAGTATTTT
CASSPPGPRVDTQYF
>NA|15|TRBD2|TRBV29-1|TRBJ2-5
TGCAGCGTAGGACTAGCGGGGGGATACCAAGAGACCCAGTACTTC
CSVGLAGGYQETQYF
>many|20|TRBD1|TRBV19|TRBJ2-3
TGTGCCAGTAGATCACTAGGACAGGGGGCGCGAACCGCCAGCACAGATACGCAGTATTTT
CASRSLGQGARTASTDTQYF
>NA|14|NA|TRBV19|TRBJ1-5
TGTGTCAGTAGCTCACAGGGCCGCAATCAGCCCCAGCATTTT
CVSSSQGRNQPQHF
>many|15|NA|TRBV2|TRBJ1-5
TGTGCCAGCAGTTCCCTTGGGTATAGCAATCAGCCCCAGCATTTT
CASSSLGYSNQPQHF
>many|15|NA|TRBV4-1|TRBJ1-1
TGCGCCAGCTGTTTGGCAGGCTCGGGGAATTCTGAAGCTTTCTTT
CASCLAGSGNSEAFF
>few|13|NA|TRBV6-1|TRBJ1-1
TGTGCCAGCACCCCACAGGGAAGAACTGAAGCTTTCTTT
CASTPQGRTEAFF
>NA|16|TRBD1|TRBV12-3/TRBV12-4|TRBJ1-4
TGTGCCAGCAGTTTGGGGACAGGGGGGCCTAATGAAAAACTGTTTTTT
CASSLGTGGPNEKLFF
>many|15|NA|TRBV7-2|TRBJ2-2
TGTGCCAGCAGCTTAGCGGGGGGCGGCACCGGGGAGCTGTTTTTT
CASSLAGGGTGELFF
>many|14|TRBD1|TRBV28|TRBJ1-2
TGTGCCAGCAGTAAGGACAGGGGTAACTATGGCTACACCTTC
CASSKDRGNYGYTF
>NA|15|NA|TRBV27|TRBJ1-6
TGTGCCAGCAGTTTACCCCTCTCCTATAATTCACCCCTCCACTTT
CASSLPLSYNSPLHF
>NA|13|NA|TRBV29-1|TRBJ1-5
TGCAGCGTTGAAATCAGGGTGGGTCAGCCCCAGCATTTT
CSVEIRVGQPQHF
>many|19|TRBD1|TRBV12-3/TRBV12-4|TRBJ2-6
TGTGCCAGCAGTTTCACGTATTTTAGGACAGGGGCTGGGGCCAACGTCCTGACTTTC
CASSFTYFRTGAGANVLTF
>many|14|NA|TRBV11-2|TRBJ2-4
TGTGCCAGCAGCACACCTCTGGCCAAAAACATTCAGTACTTC
CASSTPLAKNIQYF
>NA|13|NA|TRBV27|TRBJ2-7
TGTGCCAGCAGTTTATCTTTCCGAGACGAGCAGTACTTC
CASSLSFRDEQYF
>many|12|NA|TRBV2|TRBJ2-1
TGTGCCAGCAGTGAGTCGGCAGCGGGTCAGTTCTTC
CASSESAAGQFF
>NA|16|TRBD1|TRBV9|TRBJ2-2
TGTGCCAGCAGCGCCGACAGGGGGCCTAACACCGGGGAGCTGTTTTTT
CASSADRGPNTGELFF
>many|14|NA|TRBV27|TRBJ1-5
TGTGCCAGCAGTTCGACAGGAATCAATCAGCCCCAGCATTTT
CASSSTGINQPQHF
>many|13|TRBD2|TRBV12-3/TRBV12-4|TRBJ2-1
TGTGCCAGCAGCAACTTGGGGACTAGGCGGAAGTTCTTC
CASSNLGTRRKFF
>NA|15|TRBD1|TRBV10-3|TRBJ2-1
TGTGCCATCACCCAGGGACAGGGGTCCTACAATGAGCAGTTCTTC
CAITQGQGSYNEQFF
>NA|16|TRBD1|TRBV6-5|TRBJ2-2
TGTGCCAGCAGTTTGTACGACAGGGGGAACACCGGGGAGCTGTTTTTT
CASSLYDRGNTGELFF
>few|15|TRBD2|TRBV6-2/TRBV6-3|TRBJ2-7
TGTGCCAGCAGTTACCGTACGGGAGGGGGGCGCGAACAGTACTTC
CASSYRTGGGREQYF
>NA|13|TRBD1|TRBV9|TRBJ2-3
TGTGCCAGCAGCGCTCAGGGGGCAGATACGCAGTATTTT
CASSAQGADTQYF
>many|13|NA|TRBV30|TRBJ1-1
TGTGCCTGGACGGGGATTCGGAACACTGAAGCTTTCTTT
CAWTGIRNTEAFF
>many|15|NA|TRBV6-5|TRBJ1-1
TGTGCCAGCAGTTACTCGATCGGGGGGAACACTGAAGCTTTCTTT
CASSYSIGGNTEAFF
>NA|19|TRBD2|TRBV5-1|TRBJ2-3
TGCGCCAGCAGCTTGTATGCTAGCGGGGGGAAATTTTACACAGATACGCAGTATTTT
CASSLYASGGKFYTDTQYF
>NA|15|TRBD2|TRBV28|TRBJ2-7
TGTGCCAGCAGTGGACCAGCGGGAGGACCGGGCGAGCAGTACTTC
CASSGPAGGPGEQYF